Each of the 28 T cell receptor beta chains below was sequenced from the same sample in a study of cytomegalovirus exposure and HLA in healthy donors. With 60 Vbeta and 13 Jbeta primers, the PCR was carried out. The repertoire was sequenced with immunoSEQ multiplex PCR; TCRdb's copy has only in-frame clones and lacks some. Of 150,000 to 200,000 clones listed, 81% are singletons. Sequencing used PBMCs. The source is a man younger than 35 in good health and CMV-seronegative.

The rearrangement joins TRBV5-1 to TRBJ2-5; maybe TRBD2 (7 bases). Trimming took off 9 bases at V and 5 bases at J, with 26 bases between the two ends. In germline, CDR1 is SGHRS, CDR2 YFSETQ. CDR3 length: 16 amino acids. The chain's CDR3 is CATRGGASGYVETQYF. As DNA, the CDR3 is TGCGCCACCCGTGGGGGGGCTAGCGGTTACGTGGAGACCCAGTACTTC.

CDR3 DNA: TGTGCCAGCGTGAGAGACAGGGCCCAAGAGACCCAGTACTTC. Amino acids: CASVRDRAQETQYF. This chain connects TRBV18 to TRBJ2-5, with TRBD1 identical over 7 bases. CDR1 KGHSH and CDR2 LQKENI come from the germline V gene. With 8 bases clipped from V and 1 base from J, the junction kept 7 bases outside the gene matches. This CDR3 is 14 amino acids long.

The chain combines TRBV2 with TRBJ2-7; tentatively, D is TRBD1 (5 bases). Germline V gives CDR1 SNHLY, CDR2 FYNNEI. The CDR3 spans 13 residues. V was cut by 3 bases and J by 0 bases, with 6 bases left in between. The CDR3 loop reads CASSDDSSYEQYF. The CDR3 bases are TGTGCCAGCAGTGACGACAGCTCCTACGAGCAGTACTTC.

V and J are TRBV12-2 and TRBJ1-6; the table's D call, TRBD1, was not checked against the DNA. TRBV12-2 is a documented pseudogene. This CDR3 has 17 residues. The DNA of the CDR3 is TGTGCAAGTCGCTCTAGGACAGAGGAGTGCTCAGATTCACCCCTCCACTTT. This gives the protein CASRSRTEECSDSPLHF.

The rearrangement uses TRBV28 and TRBJ1-2; 8 bases map to TRBD1. CDR1 is MDHEN, CDR2 SYDVKM, per germline. The junction had 9 bases not matched to a gene; V was cut back by 7 bases and J by 8 bases. The length of the CDR3 is 13 residues. CDR3 amino acids: CASIPGQGGGYTF. CDR3 sequence (DNA): TGTGCCAGCATACCAGGACAGGGCGGCGGCTACACCTTC.

The chain carries TRBV11-2 and TRBJ2-7; possible D gene TRBD2, 5 bases. Germline CDR1 SGHAT, CDR2 FQNNGV. V lost 0 bases, J lost 0 bases, and 12 bases lay in between. This CDR3 has 16 residues. The CDR3 sequence is CASSLDRAAGSYEQYF. Written as DNA, the CDR3 is TGTGCCAGCAGCTTAGATCGAGCGGCGGGCTCCTACGAGCAGTACTTC.

The V and J genes are TRBV5-1 and TRBJ2-7; 7 nucleotides line up with TRBD1. This CDR3 is built from 14 residues. The V and J ends lost 3 bases and 5 bases, in that order; junction bases with no gene match: 8. Germline V gene lookup returns CDR1 SGHRS and CDR2 YFSETQ. Here the CDR3 DNA reads TGCGCCAGCAGCTCGGGGCAGGGGGACGACGAGCAGTACTTC. The encoded protein is CASSSGQGDDEQYF. The full variable domain, its missing parts supplied by reference TRBV5-1 and TRBJ2-7, is KAGVTQTPRYLIKTRGQQVTLSCSPISGHRSVSWYQQTPGQGLQFLFEYFSETQRNKGNFPGRFSGRQFSNSRSEMNVSTLELGDSALYLCASSSGQGDDEQYFGPGTRLTVT.

This chain joins TRBV9 and TRBJ2-2, with D perhaps TRBD2 (6 bases). Germline CDR1 is SGDLS and CDR2 is YYNGEE. V was cut by 4 bases and J by 1 base, with 11 bases left in between. CDR3 length equals 15 residues. The CDR3, as DNA: TGTGCCAGCAGCCCAGCGGGCCTGAACACCGGGGAGCTGTTTTTT. This sequence encodes CASSPAGLNTGELFF.

CDR3 amino acids: CASSPPGQGKDEQFF. CDR3 in DNA: TGTGCCAGCTCACCCCCGGGACAGGGAAAGGATGAGCAGTTCTTC. V is TRBV18 and J is TRBJ2-1; 9 bases match TRBD1. The junction had 8 bases not matched to a gene; V was cut back by 3 bases and J by 8 bases. The length of the CDR3 is 15 residues. Germline V gives CDR1 KGHSH, CDR2 LQKENI.

V gene TRBV6-1 combines with J gene TRBJ2-2; 13 nucleotides align to TRBD2. The V gene's germline CDR1 is MNHNS and CDR2 SASEGT. Unmatched junction bases numbered 5, after V lost 4 bases and J lost 6 bases. CDR3 length: 16 residues. The CDR3 bases are TGTGCCAGCAGTGGAAGGACTAGCGGGAGTGCCGGGGAGCTGTTTTTT. The encoded protein is CASSGRTSGSAGELFF.

The chain employs TRBV2 and TRBJ2-7, with 9 bases matching TRBD1. The CDR3 contains 14 residues. CDR1 is SNHLY and CDR2 is FYNNEI in the germline V gene. J lost 6 bases, V lost 5 bases, and 8 bases had no gene match. The CDR3 nucleotides read TGTGCCAGCAGTCCTCTACAGGGGGCGTTCGAGCAGTACTTC. It yields the protein CASSPLQGAFEQYF. The variable domain in full, with the rest retrieved from reference TRBV2 and TRBJ2-7, is EPEVTQTPSHQVTQMGQEVILRCVPISNHLYFYWYRQILGQKVEFLVSFYNNEISEKSEIFDDQFSVERPDGSNFTLKIRSTKLEDSAMYFCASSPLQGAFEQYFGPGTRLTVT.

The J gene is TRBJ2-1, the V gene TRBV27, with 7 bases fitting TRBD2. The J segment lost 2 bases and the V segment lost 0 bases, leaving 4 bases of the junction unmatched. The germline CDR1 and CDR2 sequences are MNHEY and SMNVEV (reference sequence). This CDR3 is 16 amino acids long. The CDR3: CASSLSPSGPYNEQFF. Here the CDR3 DNA reads TGTGCCAGCAGTTTATCACCTAGCGGCCCCTACAATGAGCAGTTCTTC.

This chain links TRBV7-9 with TRBJ1-1; no reliable D call. CDR1 SEHNR and CDR2 FQNEAQ come from the germline V gene (reference sequence). The CDR3 is 17 residues long. V shed 1 base and J shed 0 bases, with 15 bases lying between them. The CDR3 here is CASSLGMAGEVNTEAFF. Written as DNA, the CDR3 is TGTGCCAGCAGCTTAGGCATGGCTGGGGAGGTGAACACTGAAGCTTTCTTT.

This chain connects TRBV29-1 to TRBJ1-2; D is ambiguous. CDR3 size: 12 residues. Between the trimmed V and J ends, which lost 5 bases and 6 bases, there was a span of 13 bases. Germline V gene lookup returns CDR1 SQVTM and CDR2 ANQGSEA. CDR3 sequence reads: CSVRPGGDGYTF. DNA for the CDR3: TGCAGCGTTCGGCCCGGCGGGGATGGCTACACCTTC. Based on the CDR3 plus reference TRBV29-1 and TRBJ1-2, the full variable domain is SAVISQKPSRDICQRGTSLTIQCQVDSQVTMMFWYRQQPGQSLTLIATANQGSEATYESGFVIDKFPISRPNLTFSTLTVSNMSPEDSSIYLCSVRPGGDGYTFGSGTRLTVV.

This CDR3 reads CASSKTPGTGSDTQYF. CDR3 DNA sequence: TGCGCCAGCAGCAAGACCCCCGGGACTGGATCAGATACGCAGTATTTT. The genes are TRBV4-3 and TRBJ2-3; TRBD2 is a possible D gene (6 bases). Germline V gene sequence: CDR1 LGHNA, CDR2 YSLEER. V lost 5 bases to trimming and J lost 4 bases, with 19 bases between them. The CDR3 consists of 16 residues.

This clone was seen just once. The V call is TRBV18, the J call TRBJ2-3; D call uncertain. The germline V and J ends were trimmed by 6 bases and 4 bases, with 14 bases remaining between them. Looked up from germline, CDR1 is KGHSH and CDR2 is LQKENI. The CDR3 consists of 14 residues. The CDR3: CASSPRDSPDTQYF. In DNA form, the CDR3 reads TGTGCCAGCTCGCCCCGCGACTCTCCAGATACGCAGTATTTT.

DNA of the CDR3: TGTGCCAGTACTAACGCGGGGGCTGGTGGCTACACCTTC. It translates to CASTNAGAGGYTF. The V call is TRBV19, the J call TRBJ1-2; maybe TRBD1 (6 bases). The CDR3 totals 13 residues. Trimming shortened V by 7 bases and J by 7 bases, and 16 bases separated the two germline ends. Germline assignment: CDR1 LNHDA and CDR2 SQIVND (reference sequence).

The J gene is TRBJ1-2, the V gene TRBV7-2; a weak D match, TRBD1 (5 bases). The CDR3 has 16 amino acids. V gave up 0 bases and J gave up 1 base, with 12 bases separating them. Germline CDR1 reads SGHTA; CDR2 reads FQGNSA. The CDR3 sequence: CASSLARGGVNYGYTF. CDR3 bases: TGTGCCAGCAGCTTAGCAAGGGGTGGCGTTAACTATGGCTACACCTTC.

This clone has only a few counts. The chain has TRBV21-1 and TRBJ2-1; the listed D gene, TRBD2, was not tested against the DNA. TRBV21-1 is recorded as a pseudogene. This CDR3 is 16 amino acids long. This CDR3 is CASSKAKPSGSDEQFF. The CDR3 nucleotides read TGTGCCAGCAGCAAAGCGAAGCCTAGCGGGAGCGATGAGCAGTTCTTC.

V is TRBV5-1 and J is TRBJ1-1; the D is unclear. Deletions cut 4 bases from V and 5 bases from J, with 12 bases between. The length of the CDR3 is 13 residues. Germline loops: CDR1 SGHRS, CDR2 YFSETQ. CDR3 bases: TGCGCCAGCAGCCTGACTAAGAGGACTGAAGCTTTCTTT. Amino acids: CASSLTKRTEAFF.

CDR3 amino acids: CASSLFPGTEVSYGYTF. CDR3 DNA sequence: TGTGCCAGCAGCTTATTTCCCGGGACAGAGGTTAGCTATGGCTACACCTTC. J is TRBJ1-2 and V is TRBV7-3; 7 positions match TRBD1. V lost 2 bases to trimming and J lost 4 bases; unmatched junction nucleotides: 13. CDR1 is SGHTA and CDR2 is FQGTGA in the germline V gene. This CDR3 is 17 amino acids long.

The V gene is TRBV7-3, the J gene TRBJ2-2; 7 bases are shared with TRBD2. J was trimmed by 0 bases and V by 1 base; bases with no gene match: 5. Per the germline V gene, CDR1 is SGHTA and CDR2 is FQGTGA. The CDR3 length is 17 residues. CDR3 sequence reads: CASSLNAGAANTGELFF. As DNA, the CDR3 is TGTGCCAGCAGCTTAAACGCGGGAGCAGCGAACACCGGGGAGCTGTTTTTT. Drawing the rest from reference TRBV7-3 and TRBJ2-2, the complete variable domain is GAGVSQTPSNKVTEKGKYVELRCDPISGHTALYWYRQSLGQGPEFLIYFQGTGAADDSGLPNDRFFAVRPEGSVSTLKIQRTERGDSAVYLCASSLNAGAANTGELFFGEGSRLTVL.

The rearrangement links TRBV7-2 to TRBJ2-5, with a weak D call TRBD2 (6 bases). Germline lookup yields CDR1 SGHTA and CDR2 FQGNSA. The V end was cut by 5 bases, the J end by 5 bases, with 15 bases between. CDR3 length equals 14 residues. The CDR3 loop is CASSRRRDSETQYF. The CDR3 bases are TGTGCCAGCAGCCGCCGCCGGGACTCCGAGACCCAGTACTTC.

Only one count was recorded for this clone. The chain links TRBV5-6 to TRBJ2-3, with TRBD2 identical over 10 bases. The V gene end was trimmed by 0 bases and the J gene end by 4 bases; junction bases not matched to a gene: 11. CDR1 SGHDT and CDR2 YYEEEE come from the germline V gene. The CDR3 consists of 18 residues. The CDR3 nucleotides are TGTGCCAGCAGCTTGGCTCAGGGACTAGCGTGGGCACCAGATACGCAGTATTTT. Translating gives CASSLAQGLAWAPDTQYF.

The chain carries TRBV4-3 and TRBJ2-3, with 15 bases aligning to TRBD2. The CDR3 spans 17 residues. The germline CDR1 and CDR2 sequences are LGHNA and YSLEER. V lost 2 bases, J lost 5 bases, and 5 bases stayed unmatched. The CDR3 coding sequence is TGCGCCAGCAGCCAACGATGGACTAGCGGGGGGGTAGATACGCAGTATTTT. The encoded protein is CASSQRWTSGGVDTQYF.

This chain joins TRBV2 and TRBJ1-1, with D unresolved. Germline V gene lookup returns CDR1 SNHLY and CDR2 FYNNEI. The CDR3 loop spans 14 amino acids. V was cut by 4 bases and J by 0 bases, with 9 bases left in between. The CDR3 DNA sequence: TGTGCCAGCAGTGTCGCAGGAATGAACACTGAAGCTTTCTTT. It encodes CASSVAGMNTEAFF.

As DNA, the CDR3 is TGTGCCATCAGTACGGAAGGGGGTGGCTCTGGGGCCAACGTCCTGACTTTC. It is translated as CAISTEGGGSGANVLTF. The J gene is TRBJ2-6, the V gene TRBV10-3; D possibly corresponds to TRBD1 (6 bases). The CDR3 length is 17 residues. The V and J ends lost 5 bases and 0 bases respectively, with 14 bases between them. Germline V lookup: CDR1 ENHRY, CDR2 SYGVKD.

The gene calls are TRBV7-9 and TRBJ1-4; no clear D gene. The CDR3 is made up of 16 amino acids. The germline CDR1 and CDR2 sequences are SEHNR and FQNEAQ (reference sequence). The germline V and J ends were trimmed by 4 bases and 0 bases, with 12 bases remaining between them. CDR3 residues: CASSSSKMSTNEKLFF. The CDR3 coding sequence is TGTGCCAGCAGCTCCTCTAAGATGTCAACTAATGAAAAACTGTTTTTT.